The clone carrying this T cell receptor beta chain was observed many times. This record belongs to a study of T cells in Graves' hyperthyroidism and ophthalmopathy. At the level of the study: Peripheral blood was acquired at first diagnosis, ahead of any therapy whatsoever.

Amplified TCR beta CDR3 regions came from RNA transcripts. Initially, a first-round RT-PCR of the TCR CDR3 employed the HTBI primer set. MiXCR, run by TCRdb on the multiplex PCR reads, gives a single entry per CDR3 protein. There are approximately 350,000 distinct CDR3 sequences in the sample; about 16% occur only once, and approximately 19% lies in the top ten. In the ophthalmopathy cohort, Clinical Activity Score was at least 3, NOSPECS grade at least 4, and duration under 3 months. Using 9.5 to 10 ml of fresh peripheral blood, PBMCs were prepared. The V end lost 5 bases, the J end lost 1 base, and 11 bases lay between the germline ends. This CDR3 has 14 residues. Per the germline V gene, CDR1 is MNHEY and CDR2 is SMNVEV (reference sequence).

This chain links TRBV27 with TRBJ1-1; D not resolved. The sample taken for sequencing was blood. This clonotype originated in a woman aged 60-75 years with Graves' ophthalmopathy. The CDR3 loop reads CASSHRRENTEAFF. CDR3 bases: TGTGCCAGCAGTCATCGCCGAGAGAACACTGAAGCTTTCTTT.